The following is a TCR beta chain sequence with its context. The sample is drawn from a study of blood T cell repertoires in COVID-19. Whole-study context: Sites in the United States, Italy and Spain provided acute and convalescent COVID-19 samples. PBMCs, B-cell-depleted T cells, or T cells provided the cDNA or gDNA that made up the material.

The authors' processing: Reference gene primer amplification yielded estimated nucleated cell counts. TCRdb keeps only in-frame clones here, not all; method: immunoSEQ multiplex PCR. The V and J calls and clone size were taken over from that table, and D and trimming were inferred from the DNA. Here the sample spans about 190,000 clones, 75% to 90% being singletons. Germline CDR1 LGHDT, CDR2 YNNKEL (reference sequence). The V and J ends lost 0 bases and 4 bases respectively, with 21 bases between them. The CDR3 totals 18 residues. V usage is TRBV3-1 (or the pseudogene TRBV3-2) and J usage is TRBJ2-5, with D perhaps TRBD1 (5 bases). Source material: peripheral blood. The sequence was collected from a middle-aged woman with acute or convalescent COVID-19. CDR3 region: CASSQEGRRGLILETQYF. CDR3 nucleotide sequence: TGTGCCAGCAGCCAAGAGGGTAGAAGGGGTCTTATTTTAGAGACCCAGTACTTC.